The present T cell receptor beta chain was sequenced within a study of PD-L1 blockade in urothelial cancer. This CDR3 is 15 amino acids long. Patient sample counts ranged from 1 to 8, pretreatment and on-treatment. Sequencing was performed with immunoSEQ multiplex PCR; in TCRdb, only in-frame clones are kept and a portion is missing. The sample holds about 24,000 clones, 87% seen once. Findings of the study overall: Survival was better when pretreatment blood TCR clonality fell below the median.

Concerning this clone itself: What it binds is unknown.

The gene calls are TRBV12-2 and TRBJ2-1; the table's D call, TRBD2, has no DNA check behind it. TRBV12-2 is noted as a pseudogene. This TCR came from a man in his forties or fifties with urothelial cancer. Sequences were derived from PBMCs, sampled around atezolizumab (anti-PD-L1) treatment. The CDR3: CASRLGGLDYNEQFF. CDR3 coding DNA: TGTGCAAGTCGTCTGGGCGGGCTAGACTACAATGAGCAGTTCTTC.